Following are 3 T cell receptor beta chains from one sample sequenced in a study of cytomegalovirus exposure and HLA in healthy donors. Vbeta (60) and Jbeta (13) primers were used in the PCR. The table came from immunoSEQ multiplex PCR; TCRdb's copy has only in-frame clones and leaves some out. Its clone listing holds 65,000 to 90,000 clones. Input material: PBMCs. Every receptor here comes from a female donor in good health and CMV-seropositive.

V usage is TRBV4-3 and J usage is TRBJ2-3, with TRBD1 matching over 7 bases. The length of the CDR3 is 18 residues. After removal of 3 bases from V and 0 bases from J, the junction contained 12 bases not matched to a gene. The V gene's germline CDR1 is LGHNA and CDR2 YSLEER. The CDR3 is CASSQHTQGRASTDTQYF. CDR3 in DNA: TGCGCCAGCAGCCAGCATACACAGGGGCGTGCTAGCACAGATACGCAGTATTTT.

The CDR3: CASSEGGTGANYGYTF. The CDR3 bases are TGTGCCAGCAGCGAGGGGGGGACAGGAGCTAACTATGGCTACACCTTC. The gene calls are TRBV11-2 and TRBJ1-2; 8 bases fit TRBD1. Germline assignment: CDR1 SGHAT and CDR2 FQNNGV. Trimming at V came to 5 bases and at J to 0 bases, leaving 8 bases not matched to a gene. This CDR3 is 16 amino acids long. The full variable domain, in which reference TRBV11-2 and TRBJ1-2 provide the parts outside the CDR3, is EAGVAQSPRYKIIEKRQSVAFWCNPISGHATLYWYQQILGQGPKLLIQFQNNGVVDDSQLPKDRFSAERLKGVDSTLKIQPAKLEDSAVYLCASSEGGTGANYGYTFGSGTRLTVV.

CDR3 in DNA: TGCGCCAGCAGCCACTTTGGGGGGACTAGCGGGAGGACAGATACGCAGTATTTT. Encoded protein: CASSHFGGTSGRTDTQYF. The chain has TRBV4-3 and TRBJ2-3, with 15 bases fitting TRBD2. This CDR3 contains 18 residues. Germline CDR1 reads LGHNA; CDR2 reads YSLEER. Trimming took 3 bases from V and 3 from J; bases not matched to a gene: 7.